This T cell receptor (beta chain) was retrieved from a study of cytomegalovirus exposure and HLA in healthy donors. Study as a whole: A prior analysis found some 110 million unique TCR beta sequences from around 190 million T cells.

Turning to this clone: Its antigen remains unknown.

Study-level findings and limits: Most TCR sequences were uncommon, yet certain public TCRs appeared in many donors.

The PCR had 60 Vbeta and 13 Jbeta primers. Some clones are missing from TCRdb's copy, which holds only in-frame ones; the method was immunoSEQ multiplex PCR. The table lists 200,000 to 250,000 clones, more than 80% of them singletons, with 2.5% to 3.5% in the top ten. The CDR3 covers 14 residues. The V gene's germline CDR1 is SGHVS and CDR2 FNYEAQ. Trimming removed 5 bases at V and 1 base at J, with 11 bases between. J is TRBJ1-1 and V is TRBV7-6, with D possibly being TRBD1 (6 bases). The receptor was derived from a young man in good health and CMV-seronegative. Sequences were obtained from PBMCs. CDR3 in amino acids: CASSALQGNTEAFF. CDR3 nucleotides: TGTGCCAGCAGCGCTTTACAGGGGAACACTGAAGCTTTCTTT.